This T cell receptor (beta chain) was sequenced for a study of OX40 agonist ivuxolimab in advanced cancers. Study summary: The patients received ivuxolimab by intravenous route every 2 weeks at 0.01 to 10 mg/kg. The dose-escalation group included hepatocellular carcinoma, melanoma, renal cell carcinoma and head and neck cancer.

The CDR3 totals 15 residues. Germline values: CDR1 SGHVS, CDR2 FQNEAQ. V lost 5 bases and J 7 bases, leaving 20 bases between the germline ends. Assay used: immunoSEQ multiplex PCR; TCRdb lists only in-frame clones, some missing. Here the sample spans approximately 76,000 clones, over 90% being singletons. The sequence was obtained from an adult with an advanced solid tumor such as melanoma, head and neck, liver or kidney cancer. The rearrangement joins TRBV7-8 to TRBJ1-2; no clear D gene. The sequenced sample was CD4+ or CD8+ T cells sorted from blood, obtained in a trial of the OX40 agonist ivuxolimab. CDR3 loop: CASSPREDFIFGYTF. CDR3 coding DNA: TGTGCCAGCAGCCCACGAGAAGACTTTATCTTTGGCTACACCTTC.